One sample yielded the 23 T cell receptor beta chains listed below, sequenced in a study of OX40 agonist ivuxolimab in advanced cancers. TCRdb's copy holds only in-frame clones and misses some; the assay was immunoSEQ multiplex PCR. The table has 53,000 or so clones, 93% seen once. The sample in question was CD4+ or CD8+ T cells sorted from blood, obtained in a trial of the OX40 agonist ivuxolimab. These receptors came from an adult with an advanced solid tumor such as melanoma, head and neck, liver or kidney cancer.

V usage is TRBV9 and J usage is TRBJ1-1; D not resolved. This CDR3 has 14 amino acids. V was cut by 1 base and J by 0 bases, with 7 bases left in between. Germline V gene data show CDR1 as SGDLS and CDR2 as YYNGEE. The CDR3 spells CASSVFEVNTEAFF. The CDR3 DNA reads TGTGCCAGCAGCGTATTTGAGGTGAACACTGAAGCTTTCTTT.

CDR3 region: CATNPSGPGQPQHF. The CDR3 bases are TGTGCCACCAACCCCTCTGGTCCGGGCCAGCCCCAGCATTTT. The chain combines TRBV27 with TRBJ1-5, with D unresolved. This CDR3 has 14 residues. Germline values: CDR1 MNHEY, CDR2 SMNVEV (reference sequence). V gave up 10 bases and J gave up 7 bases, with 20 bases separating them.

The chain carries TRBV9 and TRBJ2-1; possibly TRBD1 or TRBD2 for D (5 bases each). The CDR3 loop spans 17 amino acids. V was cut by 0 bases and J by 5 bases, with 18 bases left in between. CDR1 SGDLS and CDR2 YYNGEE come from the germline V gene. The CDR3 sequence is CASSVGIGTGINNEQFF. The CDR3 nucleotides read TGTGCCAGCAGCGTAGGTATTGGGACGGGAATTAACAATGAGCAGTTCTTC. Supplemented by reference TRBV9 and TRBJ2-1, the full variable domain reads DSGVTQTPKHLITATGQRVTLRCSPRSGDLSVYWYQQSLDQGLQFLIQYYNGEERAKGNILERFSAQQFPDLHSELNLSSLELGDSALYFCASSVGIGTGINNEQFFGPGTRLTVL.

The chain combines TRBV13 with TRBJ2-7; weak D call: TRBD1 (5 bases). The CDR3 spans 16 residues. The V gene lost 5 bases and the J gene lost 0 bases, with 17 bases spanning the gap. Looked up from germline, CDR1 is PRHDT and CDR2 is FYEKMQ (reference sequence). The CDR3 DNA sequence: TGTGCCAGCAGCGCCCGACAGACTGCTTCCTCCTACGAGCAGTACTTC. It codes for CASSARQTASSYEQYF.

The rearrangement links TRBV7-9 to TRBJ2-7; 12 bases match TRBD2. V gave up 2 bases and J gave up 5 bases; unmatched junction bases: 13. CDR1 and CDR2 (germline): SEHNR, FQNEAQ (reference sequence). The CDR3 loop spans 18 amino acids. CDR3 in amino acids: CASSLNVALAGGPHEQYF. The CDR3, as DNA: TGTGCCAGCAGCTTAAATGTGGCGCTAGCGGGAGGGCCGCACGAGCAGTACTTC.

This sequence joins TRBV7-9 and TRBJ2-3, with 12 bases fitting TRBD2. The ends lost 2 bases at V and 1 base at J; junction bases unmatched: 4. From germline, CDR1 is SEHNR and CDR2 FQNEAQ (reference sequence). The CDR3 extends over 17 amino acids. CDR3 bases: TGTGCCAGCAGCTTAACGACTAGCGGGAGTGGCACAGATACGCAGTATTTT. Its protein product is CASSLTTSGSGTDTQYF. Combining the CDR3 with reference TRBV7-9 and TRBJ2-3 gives the whole variable domain DTGVSQNPRHKITKRGQNVTFRCDPISEHNRLYWYRQTLGQGPEFLTYFQNEAQLEKSRLLSDRFSAERPKGSFSTLEIQRTEQGDSAMYLCASSLTTSGSGTDTQYFGPGTRLTVL.

The chain joins TRBV6-5 to TRBJ1-2; 11 positions match TRBD1. Germline assignment: CDR1 MNHEY and CDR2 SVGAGI. The CDR3 totals 14 residues. The J segment lost 3 bases and the V segment lost 6 bases, leaving 3 bases of the junction unmatched. In DNA, the CDR3 is TGTGCCAGCAGCGGGACAGGGGGTGACTATGGCTACACCTTC. The encoded protein is CASSGTGGDYGYTF.

This chain connects TRBV27 to TRBJ1-1, with TRBD1 identical over 7 bases. The CDR3 runs to 12 residues. With V trimmed by 5 bases and J by 8 bases, 5 bases remained unmatched. The germline CDR1 and CDR2 sequences are MNHEY and SMNVEV (reference sequence). The CDR3 region is CASSPGTAEAFF. CDR3 in DNA: TGTGCCAGCAGTCCCGGGACAGCGGAAGCTTTCTTT.

The chain links TRBV6-5 to TRBJ1-2, with D perhaps TRBD1 (5 bases). V lost 2 bases, J lost 2 bases, and 9 bases lay in between. Germline V gene sequence: CDR1 MNHEY, CDR2 SVGAGI. The CDR3 extends over 14 amino acids. This CDR3 reads CASSYAGENYGYTF. CDR3 coding DNA: TGTGCCAGCAGTTACGCGGGGGAGAACTATGGCTACACCTTC.

The genes are TRBV9 and TRBJ1-1; 9 bases map to TRBD1. The CDR3 totals 17 residues. Germline loops: CDR1 SGDLS, CDR2 YYNGEE. After removal of 4 bases from V and 0 bases from J, the junction contained 10 bases not matched to a gene. The CDR3 here is CASSQGDRVSLNTEAFF. As DNA, the CDR3 is TGTGCCAGCAGCCAGGGGGACAGGGTATCCTTGAACACTGAAGCTTTCTTT.

The genes are TRBV27 and TRBJ1-5; D remains ambiguous. This CDR3 is built from 12 residues. With 9 bases removed from V and 6 bases from J, the gap between germline ends came to 12 bases. Per the germline V gene, CDR1 is MNHEY and CDR2 is SMNVEV (reference sequence). CDR3 region: CARLWRAQPQHF. The CDR3 DNA is TGTGCCAGACTCTGGAGGGCTCAGCCCCAGCATTTT.

DNA of the CDR3: TGTGCCAGCACGGACAGGGGGCTTACAACTAATGAAAAACTGTTTTTT. This sequence encodes CASTDRGLTTNEKLFF. V gene TRBV2 combines with J gene TRBJ1-4; 11 bases are shared with TRBD1. Germline V CDR1 and CDR2: SNHLY, FYNNEI. V lost 7 bases, J lost 0 bases, and 4 bases stayed unmatched. The CDR3 is made up of 16 amino acids.

The chain is built from TRBV11-2 and TRBJ2-1, with 8 bases fitting TRBD1. V lost 0 bases to trimming and J lost 7 bases; unmatched junction nucleotides: 11. This CDR3 spans 17 amino acids. Per germline, CDR1 SGHAT and CDR2 FQNNGV. DNA of the CDR3: TGTGCCAGCAGCTTAGAAAGCCCCAGACAGGGGTTTAATGAGCAGTTCTTC. Translating it yields CASSLESPRQGFNEQFF.

Comments on this clone: Because the CDR3 is missing its conserved closing phenylalanine or tryptophan, this is likely a read error. Because the CDR3's place on the DNA is in doubt, the DNA is left out and the CDR3 is given as listed by TCRdb. The chain links TRBV11-2 to TRBJ2-3; the table gives TRBD2 as D, unverified against the DNA. Germline assignment: CDR1 SGHAT and CDR2 FQNNGV. Counting both end residues, the CDR3 totals 13 amino acids. The CDR3 loop is CASSTPGTPTQSI.

The genes are TRBV11-2 and TRBJ1-2; weak D call: TRBD1 (5 bases). This CDR3 is 14 amino acids long. Germline CDR1 is SGHAT and CDR2 is FQNNGV. The V and J ends lost 3 bases and 2 bases respectively, with 10 bases between them. The CDR3 is CASSLSGTNYGYTF. The CDR3 DNA is TGTGCCAGCAGCTTGAGTGGGACCAACTATGGCTACACCTTC.

This chain links TRBV28 with TRBJ1-4; no clear D gene. Per germline, CDR1 MDHEN and CDR2 SYDVKM. The CDR3 has 14 residues. The V gene lost 3 bases and the J gene lost 5 bases, with 10 bases spanning the gap. Here the CDR3 reads CASSFFTGNEKLFF. DNA for the CDR3: TGTGCCAGCAGTTTTTTTACGGGGAATGAAAAACTGTTTTTT.

The chain joins TRBV28 to TRBJ2-1; D unresolved. Trimming took 3 bases from V and 7 from J, leaving 16 bases between them. Germline V lookup: CDR1 MDHEN, CDR2 SYDVKM. The CDR3 totals 15 residues. CDR3 protein: CASSFVSEDLNEQFF. The CDR3 bases are TGTGCCAGCAGTTTTGTCTCTGAGGATCTTAATGAGCAGTTCTTC.

This clone was seen only a few times. The chain uses TRBV15 and TRBJ1-5; D is uncertain. The CDR3 loop spans 12 amino acids. Germline CDR1 reads LNHNV; CDR2 reads YYDKDF (reference sequence). V was cut by 3 bases and J by 3 bases, with 3 bases left in between. Written as DNA, the CDR3 is TGTGCCACCAGCAGTTCCAATCAGCCCCAGCATTTT. Its protein is CATSSSNQPQHF.

The chain carries TRBV5-6 and TRBJ2-5; D is unclear. This CDR3 contains 13 residues. The germline V gene encodes CDR1 SGHDT and CDR2 YYEEEE. Trimming removed 4 bases from V and 7 bases from J, with 14 bases in between. CDR3 amino acids: CASSPDKAPTQYF. The CDR3 nucleotides read TGTGCCAGCAGCCCAGACAAAGCCCCGACCCAGTACTTC.

V usage is TRBV4-3 and J usage is TRBJ2-3; TRBD2 aligns across 7 bases. The CDR3 is made up of 20 amino acids. Germline assignment: CDR1 LGHNA and CDR2 YSLEER. V lost 1 base to trimming and J lost 5 bases; unmatched junction nucleotides: 21. This CDR3 reads CASSQVKLVGRGGSGDTQYF. The CDR3 DNA sequence: TGCGCCAGCAGCCAAGTTAAGTTAGTGGGTCGCGGCGGGAGTGGAGATACGCAGTATTTT.

Only a few counts were recorded for this clone. CDR3 in amino acids: CASSLGQIEADTQYF. The CDR3 DNA is TGTGCCAGCAGCTTGGGACAGATAGAGGCAGATACGCAGTATTTT. The genes are TRBV5-6 and TRBJ2-3, with a possible D match to TRBD1 (5 bases). Germline lookup yields CDR1 SGHDT and CDR2 YYEEEE. With 0 bases removed from V and 4 bases from J, the gap between germline ends came to 12 bases. This CDR3 comprises 15 residues.

V gene TRBV4-1 combines with J gene TRBJ1-3; TRBD1 matches 8 bases. J gave up 0 bases and V 3 bases, and 10 bases lay outside the gene matches. Germline CDR1 is MGHRA and CDR2 is YSYEKL. This CDR3 spans 18 amino acids. CDR3 region: CASSQTGTGPDSGNTIYF. The CDR3, as DNA: TGCGCCAGCAGCCAGACCGGGACAGGCCCAGACTCTGGAAACACCATATATTTT.

V and J are TRBV28 and TRBJ1-1, with D maybe TRBD1 (5 bases). Between the trimmed V and J ends, which lost 3 bases and 1 base, there was a span of 12 bases. This CDR3 has 15 residues. Germline lookup yields CDR1 MDHEN and CDR2 SYDVKM. The CDR3 coding sequence is TGTGCCAGCAGTTTCCAGGGCAGGGAGAACACTGAAGCTTTCTTT. Its translation: CASSFQGRENTEAFF.